This T cell receptor (beta chain) originates from a study of OX40 agonist ivuxolimab in advanced cancers. The protocol was immunoSEQ multiplex PCR, while the TCRdb copy is restricted to in-frame clones and leaves out a portion. The sample has over 30,000 clones; around 80% are singletons. V was pared by 5 bases and J by 1 base, with 11 bases between. The CDR3 contains 14 residues. Per the germline V gene, CDR1 is LNHDA and CDR2 is SQIVND (reference sequence). The sequenced sample was CD4+ or CD8+ T cells sorted from blood, obtained in a trial of the OX40 agonist ivuxolimab. This chain links TRBV19 with TRBJ2-5, with D perhaps matching TRBD2 (6 bases). This TCR was sampled from an adult with an advanced solid tumor such as melanoma, head and neck, liver or kidney cancer. CDR3 bases: TGTGCCAGTAGTGTAGGAGGGCCCCAAGAGACCCAGTACTTC. It codes for CASSVGGPQETQYF.